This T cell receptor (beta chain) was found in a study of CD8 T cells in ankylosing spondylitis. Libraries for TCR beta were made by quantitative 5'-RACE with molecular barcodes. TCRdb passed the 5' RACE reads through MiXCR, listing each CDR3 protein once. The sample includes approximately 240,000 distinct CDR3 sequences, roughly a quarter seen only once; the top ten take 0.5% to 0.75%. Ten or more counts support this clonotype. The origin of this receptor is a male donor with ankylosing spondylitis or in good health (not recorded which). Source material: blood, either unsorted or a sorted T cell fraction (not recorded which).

CDR3 region: CSARDPWGGRTTYEQYF. CDR3 sequence (DNA): TGCAGTGCTAGAGATCCCTGGGGGGGGCGGACCACCTACGAGCAGTACTTC. V usage is TRBV20-1 and J usage is TRBJ2-7, with D possibly TRBD2 on 7 matching bases. V lost 0 bases, J lost 2 bases, and 20 bases lay in between. The germline gives CDR1 DFQATT, CDR2 SNEGSKA (reference sequence). The CDR3 is 17 residues long.